These T cell receptor beta chains were read from a single sample in a study of shared clonotypes between healthy human individuals. Clones were read by immunoSEQ multiplex PCR, and TCRdb kept only the in-frame ones, dropping some. The sample lists around 700,000 clones, around 78% occurring once. Sequencing was carried out using memory CD4+ T cells sorted from blood. Source of these receptors: a woman under 40 in good health. Both conserved end residues are part of each CDR3. The order of the fields is D gene, J gene, CDR3 length, clone size, V gene, CDR3 protein, CDR3 DNA. The D gene is left open where the match is weak. Rows give clone size only sometimes, using once, few, many, or a class for an expanded clone.

d_call: -; j_call: TRBJ2-7; cdr3_length: 15; clone_size: few; v_call: TRBV27; cdr3_aa: CASSPYRVTGYEQYF; cdr3_nt: TGTGCCAGCAGTCCGTACAGGGTAACTGGTTACGAGCAGTACTTC
d_call: -; j_call: TRBJ2-7; cdr3_length: 13; clone_size: -; v_call: TRBV7-9; cdr3_aa: CASSVGASYEQYF; cdr3_nt: TGTGCCAGCAGCGTAGGGGCTAGCTACGAGCAGTACTTC
d_call: -; j_call: TRBJ2-3; cdr3_length: 16; clone_size: -; v_call: TRBV2; cdr3_aa: CASSQRPGGSTDTQYF; cdr3_nt: TGTGCCAGCAGCCAACGGCCCGGGGGAAGCACAGATACGCAGTATTTT
d_call: -; j_call: TRBJ2-7; cdr3_length: 12; clone_size: -; v_call: TRBV7-9; cdr3_aa: CASREGDNEQYF; cdr3_nt: TGTGCCAGCAGGGAGGGTGATAACGAGCAGTACTTC
d_call: -; j_call: TRBJ1-5; cdr3_length: 12; clone_size: -; v_call: TRBV2; cdr3_aa: CASGSRNQPQHF; cdr3_nt: TGTGCCAGCGGGAGCCGAAATCAGCCCCAGCATTTT
d_call: TRBD1; j_call: TRBJ1-5; cdr3_length: 18; clone_size: -; v_call: TRBV16; cdr3_aa: CASSQYFGEYRGDQPQHF; cdr3_nt: TGTGCCAGCAGCCAATATTTTGGGGAATACAGGGGGGATCAGCCCCAGCATTTT
d_call: -; j_call: TRBJ2-1; cdr3_length: 17; clone_size: -; v_call: TRBV4-1; cdr3_aa: CASSQGLWTHRTNEQFF; cdr3_nt: TGCGCCAGCAGCCAAGGACTTTGGACTCACCGCACAAATGAGCAGTTCTTC
d_call: -; j_call: TRBJ2-1; cdr3_length: 15; clone_size: -; v_call: TRBV19; cdr3_aa: CASSHLGSDPNEQFF; cdr3_nt: TGTGCCAGTAGTCACTTGGGTAGCGATCCCAATGAGCAGTTCTTC
d_call: TRBD1; j_call: TRBJ1-4; cdr3_length: 13; clone_size: once; v_call: TRBV29-1; cdr3_aa: CSVETGVEEKLFF; cdr3_nt: TGCAGCGTTGAGACAGGGGTAGAGGAAAAACTGTTTTTT
d_call: TRBD1; j_call: TRBJ1-1; cdr3_length: 11; clone_size: -; v_call: TRBV20-1; cdr3_aa: CSAPTGREAFF; cdr3_nt: TGCAGTGCCCCGACAGGGAGGGAAGCTTTCTTT
d_call: -; j_call: TRBJ2-5; cdr3_length: 14; clone_size: -; v_call: TRBV6-5; cdr3_aa: CASSRRGGAETQYF; cdr3_nt: TGTGCCAGCAGCCGCAGGGGAGGCGCAGAGACCCAGTACTTC
d_call: -; j_call: TRBJ2-3; cdr3_length: 12; clone_size: -; v_call: TRBV7-8; cdr3_aa: CASSFRWDTQYF; cdr3_nt: TGTGCCAGCAGCTTTCGGTGGGATACGCAGTATTTT
d_call: -; j_call: TRBJ2-7; cdr3_length: 15; clone_size: -; v_call: TRBV7-8; cdr3_aa: CASSVSSGTVREQYF; cdr3_nt: TGTGCCAGCAGCGTGAGTAGCGGAACCGTAAGGGAGCAGTACTTC
d_call: TRBD1; j_call: TRBJ1-2; cdr3_length: 15; clone_size: -; v_call: TRBV28; cdr3_aa: CAAGTGQGAQDGYTF; cdr3_nt: TGTGCCGCCGGTACTGGACAGGGGGCCCAGGATGGCTACACCTTC
d_call: TRBD1; j_call: TRBJ1-2; cdr3_length: 14; clone_size: once; v_call: TRBV5-1; cdr3_aa: CASSDGTGGNGYTF; cdr3_nt: TGCGCCAGCAGCGACGGGACAGGGGGTAATGGCTACACCTTC
d_call: -; j_call: TRBJ2-3; cdr3_length: 13; clone_size: -; v_call: TRBV11-3; cdr3_aa: CASSSGNTDTQYF; cdr3_nt: TGTGCCAGCAGCTCCGGGAACACAGATACGCAGTATTTT
d_call: TRBD1; j_call: TRBJ2-5; cdr3_length: 14; clone_size: few; v_call: TRBV28; cdr3_aa: CASSPDRARETQYF; cdr3_nt: TGTGCCAGCAGCCCCGACAGGGCTCGAGAGACCCAGTACTTC